The sample holds a few counts of the clone carrying this T cell receptor beta chain. This record comes from a study of blood T cell repertoires in COVID-19. Study at large: Both acute and convalescent COVID-19 samples were obtained from the United States, Italy and Spain. From T cells, B-cell-depleted T cells, or PBMCs came the material, which was cDNA or gDNA.

Original data processing: Reference gene primers were amplified, and this amplification served to estimate nucleated cell counts. Clones were read by immunoSEQ multiplex PCR, and TCRdb kept only the in-frame ones, dropping some. The D gene and trimming were derived from the DNA, and the V and J assignments and clone size from that table. Here the sample spans some 150,000 clones, around 86% being singletons. This CDR3 is 14 amino acids long. Germline lookup yields CDR1 MDHEN and CDR2 SYDVKM. With 7 bases clipped from V and 7 bases from J, the junction kept 8 bases outside the gene matches. This sequence originates from a man between 65 and 80 years old with acute or convalescent COVID-19. The sample taken for sequencing was peripheral blood. The chain links TRBV28 to TRBJ1-5; TRBD1 matches at 9 bases. This chain's CDR3 is CASIDQTGGQPQHF. The CDR3 DNA follows: TGTGCCAGCATAGACCAGACAGGGGGACAGCCCCAGCATTTT.